This TCR beta chain was sequenced in a study of T cell changes during pregnancy in multiple sclerosis. CDR3 length equals 15 residues. J gave up 4 bases and V 1 base, and 4 bases lay outside the gene matches. Germline values: CDR1 KGHSH, CDR2 LQKENI. The data were produced by immunoSEQ multiplex PCR, yet TCRdb's version contains in-frame clones alone and is incomplete. This sample carries around 100,000 clones, 92% of them seen once, and the ten largest clones take approximately 2%. The V call is TRBV18, the J call TRBJ2-1, with 7 bases lining up with TRBD2. The source is a female donor with multiple sclerosis, enrolled in a pregnancy study. The sample in question was peripheral blood, obtained after pregnancy. DNA of the CDR3: TGTGCCAGCTCACCACTGCTAGCGGTTTACAATGAGCAGTTCTTC. This sequence encodes CASSPLLAVYNEQFF.